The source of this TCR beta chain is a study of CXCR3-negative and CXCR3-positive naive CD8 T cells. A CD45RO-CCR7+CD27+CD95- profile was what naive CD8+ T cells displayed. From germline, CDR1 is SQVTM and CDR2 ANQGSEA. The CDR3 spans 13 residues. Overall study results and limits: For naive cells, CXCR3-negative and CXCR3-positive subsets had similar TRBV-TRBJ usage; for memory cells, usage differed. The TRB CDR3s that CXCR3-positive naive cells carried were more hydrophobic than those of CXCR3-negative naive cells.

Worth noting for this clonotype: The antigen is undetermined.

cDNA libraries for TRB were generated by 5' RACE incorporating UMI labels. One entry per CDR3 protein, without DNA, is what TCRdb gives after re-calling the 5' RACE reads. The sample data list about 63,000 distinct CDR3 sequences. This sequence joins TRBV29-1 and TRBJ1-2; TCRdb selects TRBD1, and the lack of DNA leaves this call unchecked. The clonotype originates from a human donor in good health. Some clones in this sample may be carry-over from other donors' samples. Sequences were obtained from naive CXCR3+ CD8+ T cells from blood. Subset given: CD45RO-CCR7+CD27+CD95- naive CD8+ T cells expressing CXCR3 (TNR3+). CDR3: CSVGPEGFYGYTF. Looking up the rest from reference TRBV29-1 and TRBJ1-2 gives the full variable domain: SAVISQKPSRDICQRGTSLTIQCQVDSQVTMMFWYRQQPGQSLTLIATANQGSEATYESGFVIDKFPISRPNLTFSTLTVSNMSPEDSSIYLCSVGPEGFYGYTFGSGTRLTVV.